This record concerns one T cell receptor beta chain sequence. Its antigen remains unknown. Positively selected for CCR7, the CD45RO-negative cells used as naive CD8 cells excluded terminally differentiated effector memory CD45RA+ cells. The data were obtained in a study of shared clonotypes between healthy human individuals. Study in general: CD8 memory received one plate per donor, CD8 naive two, CD4 memory three and CD4 naive three. Points from the study as a whole: Across four donors, naive CD4 shared roughly 5.1%, naive CD8 under 4%, memory CD4 more than 2%, memory CD8 roughly 0.37%.

The authors distributed each subset's genomic DNA evenly over several immunoSEQ plates. In the study's own analysis: ImmunoSEQ yielded junction-only sequences lacking quality scores, so filtering differed. Sequenced by immunoSEQ multiplex PCR; TCRdb stores in-frame clones only, minus some. D and trimming come from the DNA, and the V and J calls and clone size come from that table. The table records around 600,000 clones, 95% to 98% of them present only once. The clonotype originates from a man aged 25 to 40 in good health. Specimen: naive CD8+ T cells sorted from blood.

This chain's CDR3 is CASSVRGETTDTQYF. The CDR3 coding sequence is TGTGCCAGCAGCGTACGGGGCGAAACTACGGATACGCAGTATTTT. V is TRBV9 and J is TRBJ2-3; D is perhaps TRBD1 or TRBD2 (5 bases each). The V end was cut by 1 base, the J end by 6 bases, with 15 bases between. The CDR3 runs 15 residues. CDR1 is SGDLS, CDR2 YYNGEE, per germline.